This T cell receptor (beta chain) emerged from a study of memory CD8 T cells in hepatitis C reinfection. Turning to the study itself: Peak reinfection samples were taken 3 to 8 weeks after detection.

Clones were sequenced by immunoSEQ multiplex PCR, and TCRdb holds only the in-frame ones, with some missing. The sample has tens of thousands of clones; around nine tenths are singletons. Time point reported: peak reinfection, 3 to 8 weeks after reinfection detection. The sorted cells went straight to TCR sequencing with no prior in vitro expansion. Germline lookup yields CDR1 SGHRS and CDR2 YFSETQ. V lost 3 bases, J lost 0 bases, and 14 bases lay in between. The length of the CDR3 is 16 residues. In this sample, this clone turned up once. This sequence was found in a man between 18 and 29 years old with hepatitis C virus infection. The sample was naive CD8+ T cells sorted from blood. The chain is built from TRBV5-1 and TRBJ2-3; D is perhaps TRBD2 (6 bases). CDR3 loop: CASSSRGGASTDTQYF. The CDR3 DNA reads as TGCGCCAGCAGCTCGCGGGGCGGGGCAAGCACAGATACGCAGTATTTT.